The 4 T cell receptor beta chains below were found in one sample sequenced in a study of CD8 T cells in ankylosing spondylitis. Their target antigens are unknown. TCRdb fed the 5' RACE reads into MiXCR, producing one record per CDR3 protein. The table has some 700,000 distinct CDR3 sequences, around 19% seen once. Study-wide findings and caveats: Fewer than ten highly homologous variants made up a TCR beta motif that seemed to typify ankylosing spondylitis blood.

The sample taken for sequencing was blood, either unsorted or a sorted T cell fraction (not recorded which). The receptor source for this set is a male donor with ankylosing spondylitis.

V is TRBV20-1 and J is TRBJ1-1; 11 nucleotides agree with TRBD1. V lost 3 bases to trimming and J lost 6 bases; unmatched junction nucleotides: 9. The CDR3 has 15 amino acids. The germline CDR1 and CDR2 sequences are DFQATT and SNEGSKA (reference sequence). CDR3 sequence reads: CSASPGTGGNPEAFF. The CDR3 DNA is TGCAGTGCTAGCCCCGGGACAGGGGGGAATCCTGAAGCTTTCTTT.

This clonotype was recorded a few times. For the CDR3, the DNA is TGTGCCAGCAGTTTATCTGGGACAGGAGTCTCCTACAATGAGCAGTTCTTC. It codes for CASSLSGTGVSYNEQFF. The chain carries TRBV27 and TRBJ2-1; TRBD1 aligns across 8 bases. The CDR3 contains 17 residues. Germline CDR1 and CDR2: MNHEY and SMNVEV (reference sequence). Trimming at V came to 0 bases and at J to 0 bases, leaving 4 bases not matched to a gene.

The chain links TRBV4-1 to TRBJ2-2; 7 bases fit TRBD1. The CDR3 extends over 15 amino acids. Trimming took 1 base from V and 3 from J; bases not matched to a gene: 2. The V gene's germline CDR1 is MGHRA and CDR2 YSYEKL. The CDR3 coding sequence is TGCGCCAGCAGCCAAGTAACAGGGGACACCGGGGAGCTGTTTTTT. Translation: CASSQVTGDTGELFF.

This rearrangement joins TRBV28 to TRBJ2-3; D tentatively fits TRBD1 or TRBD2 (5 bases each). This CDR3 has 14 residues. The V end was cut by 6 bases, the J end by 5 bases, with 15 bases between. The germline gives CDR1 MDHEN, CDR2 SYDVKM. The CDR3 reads CASRRSGAGDTQYF. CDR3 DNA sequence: TGTGCCAGCAGGAGGTCCGGGGCAGGAGATACGCAGTATTTT.